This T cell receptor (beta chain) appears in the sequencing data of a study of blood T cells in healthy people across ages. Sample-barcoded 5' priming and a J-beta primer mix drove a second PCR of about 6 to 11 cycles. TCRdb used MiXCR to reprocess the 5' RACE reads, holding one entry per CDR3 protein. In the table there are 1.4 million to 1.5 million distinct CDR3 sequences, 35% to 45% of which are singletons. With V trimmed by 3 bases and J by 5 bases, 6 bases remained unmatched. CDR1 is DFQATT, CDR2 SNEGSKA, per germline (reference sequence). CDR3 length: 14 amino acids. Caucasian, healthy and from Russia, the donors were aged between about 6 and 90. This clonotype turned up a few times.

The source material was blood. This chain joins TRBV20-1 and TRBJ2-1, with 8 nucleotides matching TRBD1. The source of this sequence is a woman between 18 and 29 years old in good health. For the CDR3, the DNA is TGCAGTGCTAGGGGACAGGTTCCAAACAATGAGCAGTTCTTC. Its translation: CSARGQVPNNEQFF.